Shown below are 4 T cell receptor beta chains from a single sample sequenced in a study of cytomegalovirus exposure and HLA in healthy donors. Primers included in the PCR were 60 Vbeta and 13 Jbeta primers. Sequenced by immunoSEQ multiplex PCR; TCRdb stores in-frame clones only, minus some. Of about 140,000 clones listed, approximately 84% are singletons. The specimen was PBMCs. Source of these receptors: a man aged 30 to 39 in good health and CMV-seropositive.

The chain couples TRBV30 to TRBJ2-1; 8 bases agree with TRBD1. Germline CDR1 and CDR2: GTSNPN and SVGIG (reference sequence). J lost 2 bases, V lost 5 bases, and 5 bases had no gene match. This CDR3 is 14 amino acids long. The CDR3 region is CAWELGQAYNEQFF. In nucleotides, the CDR3 is TGTGCCTGGGAGTTGGGACAGGCCTACAATGAGCAGTTCTTC.

The chain has TRBV5-1 and TRBJ2-5; 9 bases match TRBD2. The J call is in doubt because the DNA end fits TRBJ2-7 better. The CDR3 loop spans 15 amino acids. The germline gives CDR1 SGHRS, CDR2 YFSETQ. The CDR3 DNA is TGCGCCAGCAGCTTGGGTCTGGCGGGGGGGTACGAGCAGTACTTC. Protein: CASSLGLAGGYEQYF.

The chain uses TRBV2 and TRBJ2-7, with 8 nucleotides matching TRBD1. The CDR3 totals 14 residues. The V and J ends lost 3 bases and 5 bases, in that order; junction bases with no gene match: 6. CDR1 and CDR2 (germline): SNHLY, FYNNEI. Here the CDR3 DNA reads TGTGCCAGCAGTGAGGGGCAGGGGGCAAACGAGCAGTACTTC. It yields the protein CASSEGQGANEQYF.

The gene calls are TRBV30 and TRBJ2-7, with a tentative D call TRBD2 (5 bases). CDR3 length: 12 residues. CDR1 GTSNPN and CDR2 SVGIG come from the germline V gene (reference sequence). The V gene lost 2 bases and the J gene lost 5 bases, with 10 bases spanning the gap. The CDR3 loop is CAWSSELDEQYF. CDR3 nucleotides: TGTGCCTGGAGTTCCGAACTAGACGAGCAGTACTTC.